This TCR beta chain originates from a study of identical twins. Study-level findings and limits: There were fewer insertions in abundant cord blood beta clonotypes, but memory repertoires showed no such pattern. Out-of-frame alpha sequences that twins shared showed excess low generation probability.

TCRdb independently ran MiXCR on the 5' RACE reads; one entry per CDR3 protein. Seen here are about 330,000 distinct CDR3 sequences, roughly an eighth observed once, and the top ten hold approximately 7.5%. A few counts support this clonotype. Its matching antigen is unknown. In germline, CDR1 is SGDLS, CDR2 YYNGEE. The CDR3 is 14 residues long. V lost 3 bases to trimming and J lost 7 bases; unmatched junction nucleotides: 6. The sample also formed part of further work on yellow fever vaccine responses in identical twins. Turning to that study: Twins reportedly mounted vaccine T cell responses that seemed partly convergent, partly personalized.

The receptor was derived from a woman aged 18-29 years in good health. This chain connects TRBV9 to TRBJ1-5, with TRBD1 matching 8 bases. The sample comprised CD8+ T cells sorted from blood. In DNA form, the CDR3 reads TGTGCCAGCAGCGGGGGACAGGTGGCGCAGCCCCAGCATTTT. Its translation: CASSGGQVAQPQHF. Full variable domain (rest looked up from reference TRBV9 and TRBJ1-5): DSGVTQTPKHLITATGQRVTLRCSPRSGDLSVYWYQQSLDQGLQFLIQYYNGEERAKGNILERFSAQQFPDLHSELNLSSLELGDSALYFCASSGGQVAQPQHFGDGTRLSIL.